The present TCR beta chain was sequenced within a study of brain metastases from non-small cell lung cancer. CDR3 length equals 12 residues. V gave up 7 bases and J gave up 6 bases, with 12 bases separating them. Germline V lookup: CDR1 SNHLY, CDR2 FYNNEI. Clones were sequenced by immunoSEQ multiplex PCR, and TCRdb holds only the in-frame ones, with some missing. The data contain 7,500 to 8,000 clones, 85% of them singletons. V is TRBV2 and J is TRBJ1-1, with D tentatively TRBD1 (6 bases). Input material: primary lung tumor tissue. This sequence originates from a donor at least 40 years old with non-small cell lung cancer. DNA of the CDR3: TGTGCCAGCACAGGGGAATTTTCTGAAGCTTTCTTT. Translated: CASTGEFSEAFF.